The 10 T cell receptor beta chains listed next were all sequenced from one sample in a study of Tregs in tolerant kidney transplant recipients. Using immunoSEQ multiplex PCR, the repertoire was profiled, and TCRdb retains in-frame clones only, with some absent. The data contain about 46,000 clones, under 95% of them seen just once; the ten biggest clones take up 0.55% to 0.85%. Material for sequencing was Tregs from blood. The receptors shown here come from a human donor in good health.

The rearrangement uses TRBV9 and TRBJ1-3; D is undetermined. The CDR3 has 14 amino acids. Germline CDR1 reads SGDLS; CDR2 reads YYNGEE. V lost 0 bases to trimming and J lost 6 bases, with 10 bases between them. The CDR3 loop reads CASSVGPPENTIYF. The DNA for the CDR3 is TGTGCCAGCAGCGTAGGGCCCCCCGAAAACACCATATATTTT.

The gene calls are TRBV5-1 and TRBJ2-2; 10 positions match TRBD2. V trimming: 1 base; J trimming: 6 bases; junction bases outside the gene matches: 18. Germline V lookup: CDR1 SGHRS, CDR2 YFSETQ. This CDR3 has 20 residues. CDR3 region: CASSLSSVVLAGGRAGELFF. The CDR3 bases are TGCGCCAGCAGCTTGTCCTCCGTAGTATTAGCGGGGGGAAGGGCCGGGGAGCTGTTTTTT.

CDR3: CASARFTDTQYF. CDR3 in DNA: TGTGCCAGCGCTAGATTCACAGATACGCAGTATTTT. V usage is TRBV5-8 and J usage is TRBJ2-3; D unclear. The CDR3 is 12 residues long. V lost 7 bases and J 2 bases, leaving 8 bases between the germline ends. Germline CDR1 SGHTS, CDR2 YDEGEE.

The CDR3 loop is CASSLQRQATYEQYF. DNA for the CDR3: TGTGCCAGCAGCTTACAGAGACAGGCAACCTACGAGCAGTACTTC. The chain uses TRBV11-2 and TRBJ2-7, with D perhaps TRBD1 (6 bases). The CDR3 runs 15 residues. V shed 2 bases and J shed 2 bases, with 13 bases lying between them. The germline gives CDR1 SGHAT, CDR2 FQNNGV.

The chain links TRBV7-9 to TRBJ2-3; TRBD1 matches at 7 bases. The trim removed 0 bases at V and 0 bases at J, leaving 0 bases unmatched. The CDR3 length is 15 residues. Germline CDR1 is SEHNR and CDR2 is FQNEAQ (reference sequence). The DNA for the CDR3 is TGTGCCAGCAGCTTAGCGGGACAGAGCACAGATACGCAGTATTTT. Translation: CASSLAGQSTDTQYF.

V is TRBV7-2 and J is TRBJ2-3, with D possibly TRBD1 on 6 matching bases. The CDR3 is 16 amino acids. Between the trimmed V and J ends, which lost 5 bases and 5 bases, there was a span of 20 bases. The germline V gene has CDR1 SGHTA and CDR2 FQGNSA. CDR3: CASSRGRLGRGDTQYF. In DNA form, the CDR3 reads TGTGCCAGCAGCCGGGGAAGGCTAGGCAGGGGAGATACGCAGTATTTT.

The chain uses TRBV5-6 and TRBJ2-7; D tentatively fits TRBD1 or TRBD2 (6 bases each). CDR1 is SGHDT and CDR2 is YYEEEE in the germline V gene. V lost 0 bases, J lost 6 bases, and 16 bases lay in between. The CDR3 length is 15 residues. The CDR3 protein is CASSLGALGGGEQYF. The CDR3 DNA follows: TGTGCCAGCAGCTTGGGGGCTTTGGGGGGCGGCGAGCAGTACTTC.

This clone was observed a few times. This chain joins TRBV5-1 and TRBJ2-5; 8 nucleotides align to TRBD2. The V and J ends lost 5 bases and 1 base, in that order; junction bases with no gene match: 4. The CDR3 totals 14 residues. Germline CDR1 SGHRS, CDR2 YFSETQ. The CDR3 region is CASRLTSGQETQYF. CDR3 DNA sequence: TGCGCCAGCAGGTTAACTAGCGGCCAAGAGACCCAGTACTTC.

This sequence joins TRBV10-3 and TRBJ1-2; 11 bases match TRBD1. V gave up 5 bases and J gave up 5 bases; unmatched junction bases: 4. Germline CDR1 is ENHRY and CDR2 is SYGVKD. The CDR3 has 14 amino acids. The CDR3 nucleotides read TGTGCCATCAGTCCCGGACAGGGGGCTTATGGCTACACCTTC. Translation: CAISPGQGAYGYTF.

The genes are TRBV19 and TRBJ1-5; D unresolved. This CDR3 has 15 residues. The V end was cut by 7 bases, the J end by 8 bases, with 21 bases between. Germline V lookup: CDR1 LNHDA, CDR2 SQIVND (reference sequence). Written as DNA, the CDR3 is TGTGCCAGTAAAAATCCCCTGACACGGGCTAAGCCCCAGCATTTT. Translation gives CASKNPLTRAKPQHF.